This T cell receptor (beta chain) is from a study of beta chain features in type 1 diabetes. Overall study results and limits: Shorter TCRB CDR3s, moderately but significantly so, were found in Type 1 diabetes patients in all four CD4+ subsets. Insertions at VDJ junctions were less frequent in type 1 diabetes patients. These patients also deleted more nucleotides at the same junctions. Patients and controls would be equally affected if PCR favored shorter templates.

Trimming cost V 5 bases and J 2 bases, with 10 bases left between them. Germline V lookup: CDR1 LNHNV, CDR2 YYDKDF (reference sequence). The CDR3 extends over 14 amino acids. For this clone: Its specificity is unknown.

Expressed TCRB transcripts were sequenced, since all the RNA that had been isolated was reverse transcribed. This table comes from immunoSEQ multiplex PCR, and its TCRdb copy is limited to in-frame clones, with some not included. Counted here are hundreds of thousands of clones, 10% to 15% occurring once; the ten biggest clones make up around 0.0099%. The TCR was taken from a woman in her late teens or twenties with type 1 diabetes. The sample taken for sequencing was naive CD4+ T cells from blood. The rearrangement uses TRBV15 and TRBJ2-1; D gene uncertain. The CDR3 DNA follows: TGTGCCACCAGCCGTGCCGGAGCCTACAATGAGCAGTTCTTC. It is translated as CATSRAGAYNEQFF. Together with reference TRBV15 and TRBJ2-1, the CDR3 gives the full variable domain: DAMVIQNPRYQVTQFGKPVTLSCSQTLNHNVMYWYQQKSSQAPKLLFHYYDKDFNNEADTPDNFQSRRPNTSFCFLDIRSPGLGDTAMYLCATSRAGAYNEQFFGPGTRLTVL.